Presented here are 18 T cell receptor beta chains from one specimen sequenced in a study of a mutant IDH1 vaccine in newly diagnosed glioma. Regarding time point: week 47, end of study. Doses of 300 ug of mutant IDH1 20-mer peptide were given with topical imiquimod. Method: immunoSEQ multiplex PCR; TCRdb's copy keeps in-frame clones and lacks some. The sample holds approximately 35,000 clones, about 93% seen once. Their cognate antigens are unknown. Sample: PBMCs, taken from a glioma patient whose treatment included an IDH1 peptide vaccine. Receptor source: a woman aged 35 to 49 with glioma.

A single count supports this clone. The chain has TRBV28 and TRBJ2-7, with D possibly called TRBD1 or TRBD2 (7 bases each). Trimming took 6 bases from V and 2 from J, leaving 17 bases between them. The CDR3 has 15 amino acids. Germline lookup yields CDR1 MDHEN and CDR2 SYDVKM. CDR3 sequence reads: CASRGGTAGPYEQYF. In DNA form, the CDR3 reads TGTGCCAGCAGGGGGGGGACAGCGGGACCCTACGAGCAGTACTTC. Full variable domain (outside the CDR3, taken from reference TRBV28 and TRBJ2-7): DVKVTQSSRYLVKRTGEKVFLECVQDMDHENMFWYRQDPGLGLRLIYFSYDVKMKEKGDIPEGYSVSREKKERFSLILESASTNQTSMYLCASRGGTAGPYEQYFGPGTRLTVT.

This chain links TRBV5-8 with TRBJ1-2; 7 bases match TRBD1. The CDR3 consists of 15 residues. The germline V gene has CDR1 SGHTS and CDR2 YDEGEE. J gave up 3 bases and V 4 bases, and 9 bases lay outside the gene matches. This CDR3 reads CASSAPGQQDYGYTF. The CDR3 DNA reads as TGTGCCAGCAGCGCCCCGGGACAGCAAGACTATGGCTACACCTTC.

This clone was found once. This chain connects TRBV29-1 to TRBJ1-1; 7 positions agree with TRBD1. The CDR3 has 13 amino acids. The V segment lost 6 bases and the J segment 1 base; nucleotides outside the gene matches: 5. The germline gives CDR1 SQVTM, CDR2 ANQGSEA. In DNA, the CDR3 is TGCAGCGTGCAGGGGGGGGAGAACACTGAAGCTTTCTTT. Its translation: CSVQGGENTEAFF. Using reference TRBV29-1 and TRBJ1-1 for the parts outside the CDR3, the full variable domain is SAVISQKPSRDICQRGTSLTIQCQVDSQVTMMFWYRQQPGQSLTLIATANQGSEATYESGFVIDKFPISRPNLTFSTLTVSNMSPEDSSIYLCSVQGGENTEAFFGQGTRLTVV.

V gene TRBV7-9 combines with J gene TRBJ1-1, with 8 bases that match TRBD1. Unmatched junction bases numbered 3, after V lost 6 bases and J lost 3 bases. The CDR3 sequence is 13 residues long. Germline CDR1 is SEHNR and CDR2 is FQNEAQ (reference sequence). The CDR3 DNA reads as TGTGCCAGCAGAGGACAGGGAGACACTGAAGCTTTCTTT. Amino acid sequence: CASRGQGDTEAFF.

The chain is built from TRBV19 and TRBJ1-5; possible D gene TRBD1, 6 bases. Germline-derived CDR1 and CDR2 are LNHDA and SQIVND (reference sequence). The CDR3 extends over 16 amino acids. V lost 1 base, J lost 9 bases, and 19 bases lay in between. The CDR3 spells CASSIVRGTPVTPQHF. The CDR3 DNA sequence: TGTGCCAGTAGTATAGTACGCGGGACACCCGTAACGCCCCAGCATTTT.

The genes are TRBV10-2 and TRBJ1-2; 7 positions agree with TRBD1. V lost 6 bases, J lost 3 bases, and 4 bases stayed unmatched. The length of the CDR3 is 13 residues. The germline V gene encodes CDR1 WSHSY and CDR2 SAAADI. The CDR3 DNA reads TGCGCCAGCAGGATGACAGGGTACTATGGCTACACCTTC. Translation gives CASRMTGYYGYTF.

This chain connects TRBV2 to TRBJ2-2, with D possibly being TRBD2 (5 bases). Deletions cut 4 bases from V and 0 bases from J, with 9 bases between. CDR3 size: 15 residues. CDR1 and CDR2 (germline): SNHLY, FYNNEI. The CDR3 protein is CASSVEGSNTGELFF. CDR3 sequence (DNA): TGTGCCAGCAGTGTTGAGGGATCGAACACCGGGGAGCTGTTTTTT.

The chain recombines TRBV19 with TRBJ2-5; 8 bases map to TRBD2. CDR3 size: 13 residues. Trimming removed 6 bases from V and 4 bases from J; junction bases left unmatched: 4. From germline, CDR1 is LNHDA and CDR2 SQIVND (reference sequence). This chain's CDR3 is CASSGGGRETQYF. In DNA form, the CDR3 reads TGTGCCAGTAGCGGGGGGGGTCGAGAGACCCAGTACTTC.

This chain connects TRBV6-5 to TRBJ1-1; 7 nucleotides match TRBD1. With V trimmed by 6 bases and J by 1 base, 5 bases remained unmatched. The CDR3 contains 14 residues. Germline CDR1 is MNHEY and CDR2 is SVGAGI. The CDR3 is CASSHGTENTEAFF. CDR3 DNA: TGTGCCAGCAGCCACGGGACAGAGAACACTGAAGCTTTCTTT.

This clone was observed a single time. J is TRBJ1-2 and V is TRBV4-2; tentatively, D is TRBD1 (5 bases). The ends were cut back, 3 bases at V and 6 bases at J, with 17 bases in the middle. The CDR3 extends over 15 amino acids. CDR1 is LGHNA, CDR2 YNFKEQ, per germline. The CDR3 sequence: CASSQGPIGRDGYTF. CDR3 in DNA: TGTGCCAGCAGCCAGGGGCCCATCGGACGGGATGGCTACACCTTC.

V usage is TRBV5-1 and J usage is TRBJ1-5; 7 nucleotides match TRBD1. The CDR3 runs to 14 residues. Germline loops: CDR1 SGHRS, CDR2 YFSETQ. The V and J ends lost 5 bases and 4 bases, in that order; junction bases with no gene match: 6. CDR3 sequence: CASSSGTANQPQHF. The DNA for the CDR3 is TGCGCCAGCAGTTCCGGGACAGCAAATCAGCCCCAGCATTTT.

This chain links TRBV6-6 with TRBJ2-3, with 7 bases identical to TRBD2. Trimming at V came to 0 bases and at J to 6 bases, leaving 6 bases not matched to a gene. CDR1 is MNHNY, CDR2 SVGAGI, per germline (reference sequence). This CDR3 has 15 amino acids. Here the CDR3 reads CASSYSSSGADTQYF. As DNA, the CDR3 is TGTGCCAGCAGTTACTCGTCCAGCGGGGCGGATACGCAGTATTTT.

The chain has TRBV29-1 and TRBJ1-2, with no clear D. The CDR3 has 12 residues. Germline CDR1 is SQVTM and CDR2 is ANQGSEA. V lost 6 bases, J lost 1 base, and 9 bases lay in between. The CDR3 reads CSVVTLNYGYTF. The CDR3 DNA reads as TGCAGCGTCGTCACGCTTAACTATGGCTACACCTTC.

The V and J genes are TRBV6-1 and TRBJ2-7; no clear D gene. CDR3 length equals 13 residues. The ends were cut back, 2 bases at V and 7 bases at J, with 12 bases in the middle. CDR1 is MNHNS and CDR2 is SASEGT in the germline V gene. The CDR3 region is CASSELALGEQYF. The CDR3 DNA sequence: TGTGCCAGCAGTGAACTTGCTTTAGGAGAGCAGTACTTC.

The chain couples TRBV5-6 to TRBJ1-6; D not certain. Trimming left V 6 bases short and J 8 bases short, with 12 bases between. The germline V gene encodes CDR1 SGHDT and CDR2 YYEEEE. The CDR3 runs 13 residues. CDR3 coding DNA: TGTGCCAGCAACCAACGGGTCCATTCACCCCTCCACTTT. Its protein product is CASNQRVHSPLHF.

This clone has a handful of counts. The chain has TRBV4-1 and TRBJ1-3; D is uncertain. Trimming left V 4 bases short and J 5 bases short, with 15 bases between. Germline CDR1 MGHRA, CDR2 YSYEKL. This CDR3 spans 15 amino acids. This chain's CDR3 is CASSLITGFRNTIYF. CDR3 nucleotides: TGCGCCAGCAGCCTCATTACGGGATTTCGAAACACCATATATTTT.

This chain connects TRBV5-5 to TRBJ1-2; a weak D match, TRBD1 (6 bases). The V end was cut by 6 bases, the J end by 4 bases, with 16 bases between. CDR3 size: 14 residues. From germline, CDR1 is SGHKS and CDR2 YYEKEE (reference sequence). The CDR3 DNA follows: TGTGCCAGCAAAGTTCCCGGGACACGCTATGGCTACACCTTC. It encodes CASKVPGTRYGYTF.

This clone was picked up one time. This chain connects TRBV29-1 to TRBJ1-1; 9 bases match TRBD1. This CDR3 is 13 amino acids long. Germline V CDR1 and CDR2: SQVTM, ANQGSEA. J lost 5 bases, V lost 4 bases, and 5 bases had no gene match. The CDR3 region has the DNA TGCAGCGTTGCTCTGGGACAGGGAACTGAAGCTTTCTTT. Translated: CSVALGQGTEAFF.